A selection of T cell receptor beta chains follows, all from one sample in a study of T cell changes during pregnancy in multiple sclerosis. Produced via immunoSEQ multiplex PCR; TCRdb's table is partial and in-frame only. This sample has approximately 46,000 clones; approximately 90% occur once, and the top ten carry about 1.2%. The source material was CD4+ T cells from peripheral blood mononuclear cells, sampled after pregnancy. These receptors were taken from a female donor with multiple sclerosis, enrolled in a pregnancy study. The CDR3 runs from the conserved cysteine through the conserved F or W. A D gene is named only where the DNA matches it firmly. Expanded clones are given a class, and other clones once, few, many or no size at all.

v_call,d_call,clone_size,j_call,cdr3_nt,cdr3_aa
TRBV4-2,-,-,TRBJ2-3,TGTGCCAGCAGCCAAGATGCGGCTACAGATACGCAGTATTTT,CASSQDAATDTQYF
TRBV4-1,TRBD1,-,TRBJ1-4,TGCGCCAGCAGCCGTCCAGACAGGGAAGGGGAAAAACTGTTTTTT,CASSRPDREGEKLFF
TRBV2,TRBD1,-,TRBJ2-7,TGTGCCAGCAAAATGACAGGGGAAGGCTACGAGCAGTACTTC,CASKMTGEGYEQYF
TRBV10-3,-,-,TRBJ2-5,TGTGCCATCAGCTTCCAAGAGACCCAGTACTTC,CAISFQETQYF
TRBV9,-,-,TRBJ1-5,TGTGCCAGCAGCCACGGACAAAACAATCAGCCCCAGCATTTT,CASSHGQNNQPQHF
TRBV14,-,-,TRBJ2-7,TGTGCCAGCAGCCACCCTCAGCGCGGCGGCCCCTACGAGCAGTACTTC,CASSHPQRGGPYEQYF
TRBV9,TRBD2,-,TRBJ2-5,TGTGCCAGCAGCGTAGGTAACGGGGGGAAAGAGACCCAGTACTTC,CASSVGNGGKETQYF
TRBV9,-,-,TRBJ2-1,TGTGCCAGCAATAATCCTTTCGGCTCCTACAATGAGCAGTTCTTC,CASNNPFGSYNEQFF
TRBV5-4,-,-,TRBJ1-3,TGTGCCAGCAGCGAACAGCTCTCTGGAAACACCATATATTTT,CASSEQLSGNTIYF
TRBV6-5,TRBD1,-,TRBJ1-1,TGTGCCAGCAGTCAAACAGGGGGCTATACTGAAGCTTTCTTT,CASSQTGGYTEAFF
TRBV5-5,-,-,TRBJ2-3,TGTGCCAGCAGCTTGGACATTACCAGCACAGATACGCAGTATTTT,CASSLDITSTDTQYF
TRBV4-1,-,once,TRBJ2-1,TGCGCCAGCAGCCTTCGCGGCCCGGAGGGCAATGAGCAGTTCTTC,CASSLRGPEGNEQFF
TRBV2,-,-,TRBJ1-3,TGTGCCAGCAGTGGGGCCAGAGGAAACACCATATATTTT,CASSGARGNTIYF
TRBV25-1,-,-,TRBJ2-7,TGTGCCAGCAACGAGACACGTCCGTACGAGCAGTACTTC,CASNETRPYEQYF
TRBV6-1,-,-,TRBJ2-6,TGTGCCAGCAGTGATCGGGGGACTGGGGCCAACGTCCTGACTTTC,CASSDRGTGANVLTF
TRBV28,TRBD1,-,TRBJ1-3,TGTGCCAGCAGTCCTCCGGGACAGGGGTCTGGAAACACCATATATTTT,CASSPPGQGSGNTIYF
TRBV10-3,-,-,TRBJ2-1,TGTGCCATCAGATCCCTCGGGGGGCCTTACAATGAGCAGTTCTTC,CAIRSLGGPYNEQFF
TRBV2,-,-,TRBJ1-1,TGTGCCAGCAGTGAGGAACAGCTGGTGAACACTGAAGCTTTCTTT,CASSEEQLVNTEAFF
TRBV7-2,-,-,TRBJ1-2,TGTGCCAGCAGCCAAGATGCGGGGGCATCTAACTATGGCTACACCTTC,CASSQDAGASNYGYTF
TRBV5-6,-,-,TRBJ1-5,TGTGCCAGCAGCTTCGGGGTCGGTGATCAGCCCCAGCATTTT,CASSFGVGDQPQHF
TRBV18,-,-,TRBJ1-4,TGTGCCAGCTCACCAGAGGCGCCAGGGAATGGTGAAAAACTGTTTTTT,CASSPEAPGNGEKLFF
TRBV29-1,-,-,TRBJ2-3,TGCAGCGTTGAAGGAGGTCGGGGCACAGATACGCAGTATTTT,CSVEGGRGTDTQYF
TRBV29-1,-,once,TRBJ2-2,TGCAGCGTTGGCGGGAAGTACACCGGGGAGCTGTTTTTT,CSVGGKYTGELFF
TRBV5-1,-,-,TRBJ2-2,TGCGCCAGCAGCTTGGGGCCCACCGGGGAGCTGTTTTTT,CASSLGPTGELFF
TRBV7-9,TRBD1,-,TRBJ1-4,TGTGCCAGCAGCATCGGACAGGGCAGGGGTATAAATGAAAAACTGTTTTTT,CASSIGQGRGINEKLFF
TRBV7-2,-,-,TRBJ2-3,TGTGCCAGCACCCGGGGCACAGATACGCAGTATTTT,CASTRGTDTQYF
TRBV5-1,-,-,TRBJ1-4,TGCGCCAGCAGCTTGGGCCTTTCTCCCCCCGACAATAATGAAAAACTGTTTTTT,CASSLGLSPPDNNEKLFF
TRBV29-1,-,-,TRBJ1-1,TGCAGCGTTGCGGGCGGGGTGAACACTGAAGCTTTCTTT,CSVAGGVNTEAFF
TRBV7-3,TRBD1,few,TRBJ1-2,TGTGCCAGCAGCCCCGGACAGGAGTATGGCTACACCTTC,CASSPGQEYGYTF
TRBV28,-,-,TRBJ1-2,TGTGCCAGCACCCCGACTAGGTCTCGGCCCAGGGGCTACACCTTC,CASTPTRSRPRGYTF
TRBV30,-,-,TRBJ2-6,TGTGCCCAACCCACAGGGCTACTACCCTCTGGGGCCAACGTCCTGACTTTC,CAQPTGLLPSGANVLTF
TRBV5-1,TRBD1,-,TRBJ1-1,TGCGCCAGCAGGTTTGGGACAGGGCTAAGGGACACTGAAGCTTTCTTT,CASRFGTGLRDTEAFF
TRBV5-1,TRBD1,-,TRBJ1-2,TGCGCCAGCAGCTTACTGACAGGGGGCGCGGTGCCCCAGTATGGCTACACCTTC,CASSLLTGGAVPQYGYTF
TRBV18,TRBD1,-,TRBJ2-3,TGTGCCAGCTCCCTGGGACAGGGGGGACGCACAGATACGCAGTATTTT,CASSLGQGGRTDTQYF
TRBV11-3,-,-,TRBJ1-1,TGTGCCAGCAGCTCCCAGTTGAACACTGAAGCTTTCTTT,CASSSQLNTEAFF
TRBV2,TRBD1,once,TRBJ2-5,TGTGCCAGCGGGACAGGGGGCGCAGAGACCCAGTACTTC,CASGTGGAETQYF
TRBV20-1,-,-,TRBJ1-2,TGCAGTGCTGGATACAGGGACGGCTACACCTTC,CSAGYRDGYTF
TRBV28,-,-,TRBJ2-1,TGTGCCAGCAGTCCCTCTAGGACTACCTACAATGAGCAGTTCTTC,CASSPSRTTYNEQFF
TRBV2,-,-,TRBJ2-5,TGTGCCAGCGATCTCTTAGCGGAAGAGACCCAGTACTTC,CASDLLAEETQYF
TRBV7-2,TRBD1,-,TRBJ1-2,TGTGCCAGCAGCTTAGAAATGGCAGGGGGAGGCTACACCTTC,CASSLEMAGGGYTF
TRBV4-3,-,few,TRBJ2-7,TGCGCCAGCAGCCTACGACTACCCACCTACGAGCAGTACTTC,CASSLRLPTYEQYF
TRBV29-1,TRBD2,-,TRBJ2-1,TGCAGCGCTGCCCCGCCGGGACTAGGTTACAATGAGCAGTTCTTC,CSAAPPGLGYNEQFF
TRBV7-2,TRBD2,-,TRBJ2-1,TGTGCCAGCAGCTTATCGGCGGGGGCCTACAATGAGCAGTTCTTC,CASSLSAGAYNEQFF
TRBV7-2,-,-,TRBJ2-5,TGTGCCAGCAGCTTAGCCGGGGTCGGGACCCAGTACTTC,CASSLAGVGTQYF
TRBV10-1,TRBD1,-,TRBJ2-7,TGCGCCAGCAGTGAGTACGATGGGACAGGATTCTACGAGCAGTACTTC,CASSEYDGTGFYEQYF